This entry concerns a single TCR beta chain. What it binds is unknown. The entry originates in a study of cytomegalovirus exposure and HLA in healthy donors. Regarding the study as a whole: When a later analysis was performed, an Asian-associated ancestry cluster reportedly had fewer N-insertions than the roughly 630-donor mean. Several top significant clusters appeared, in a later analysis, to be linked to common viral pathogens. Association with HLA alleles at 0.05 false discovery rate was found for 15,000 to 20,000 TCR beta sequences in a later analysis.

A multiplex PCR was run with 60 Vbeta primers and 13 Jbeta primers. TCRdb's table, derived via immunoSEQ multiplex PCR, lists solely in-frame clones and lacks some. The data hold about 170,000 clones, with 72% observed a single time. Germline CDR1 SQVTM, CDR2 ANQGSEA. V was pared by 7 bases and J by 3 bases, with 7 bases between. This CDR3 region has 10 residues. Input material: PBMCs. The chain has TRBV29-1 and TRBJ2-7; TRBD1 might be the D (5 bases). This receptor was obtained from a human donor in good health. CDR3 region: CSARDYEQYF. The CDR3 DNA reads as TGCAGCGCCAGGGACTACGAGCAGTACTTC.